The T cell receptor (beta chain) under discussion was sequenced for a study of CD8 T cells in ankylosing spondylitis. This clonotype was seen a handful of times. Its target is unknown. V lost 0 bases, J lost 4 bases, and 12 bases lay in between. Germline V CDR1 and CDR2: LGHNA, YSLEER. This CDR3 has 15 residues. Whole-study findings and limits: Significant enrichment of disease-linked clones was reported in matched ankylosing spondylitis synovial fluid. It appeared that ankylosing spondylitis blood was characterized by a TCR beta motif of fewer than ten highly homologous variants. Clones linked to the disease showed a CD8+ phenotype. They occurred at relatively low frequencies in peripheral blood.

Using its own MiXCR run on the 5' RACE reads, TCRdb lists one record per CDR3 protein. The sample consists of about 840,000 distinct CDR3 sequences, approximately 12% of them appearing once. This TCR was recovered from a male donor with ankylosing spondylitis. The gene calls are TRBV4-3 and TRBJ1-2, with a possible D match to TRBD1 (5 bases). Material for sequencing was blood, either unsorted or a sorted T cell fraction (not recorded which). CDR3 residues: CASSQEYRDGYGYTF. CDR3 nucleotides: TGCGCCAGCAGCCAAGAATATAGGGACGGCTATGGCTACACCTTC.